The 30 T cell receptor beta chains below all came from one sample that was sequenced in a study of T cell repertoires in cytomegalovirus infection. TCRdb re-called the reads through MiXCR, storing one row per CDR3 protein. The table records some 400,000 distinct CDR3 sequences, 15% to 20% of them present only once. The sample consisted of PBMCs. Receptors were obtained from a human donor in good health (CMV status not recorded). Some clones in this sample may be carry-over from other donors' samples.

The V gene is TRBV6-2 or TRBV6-3, the J gene TRBJ1-2, with D hard to call. CDR3 length: 9 amino acids. Germline V CDR1 and CDR2: MNHEY, SVGEGT. Trimming left V 2 bases short and J 12 bases short, with 4 bases between. The CDR3 reads CASSYPHTF. The CDR3 nucleotides are TGTGCCAGCAGTTACCCGCACACCTTC.

V is TRBV29-1 and J is TRBJ2-3; D is possibly TRBD1 (5 bases). The V gene lost 8 bases and the J gene lost 0 bases, with 18 bases spanning the gap. CDR1 is SQVTM, CDR2 ANQGSEA, per germline. CDR3 size: 15 residues. The CDR3 DNA is TGCAGCCTCCGTCCCAGGGCAGCTAGCACAGATACGCAGTATTTT. Residues: CSLRPRAASTDTQYF.

Turning to this clonotype: A read error may be the cause here, since a much bigger clone is one base away. The CDR3 DNA reads as TGCGCCAGCGGTCAACTGGGACTAGCGGCCAACAATGAGCAGTTCTTC. It yields the protein CASGQLGLAANNEQFF. V is TRBV23-1 and J is TRBJ2-1, with 11 bases that match TRBD2. TRBV23-1 is an ORF, and what it does is uncertain. The CDR3 loop spans 16 amino acids.

This clonotype was counted ten times or more. J is TRBJ2-3 and V is TRBV7-2, with D hard to call. The V and J ends lost 5 bases and 4 bases respectively, with 13 bases between them. The CDR3 loop spans 14 amino acids. Germline-derived CDR1 and CDR2 are SGHTA and FQGNSA. CDR3 coding DNA: TGTGCCAGCAGCCAATCGGCTGGAGCAGATACGCAGTATTTT. Amino acids: CASSQSAGADTQYF.

This clonotype has at least ten counts. This chain links TRBV2 with TRBJ2-1; 8 bases are a match to TRBD2. CDR1 and CDR2 (germline): SNHLY, FYNNEI. The CDR3 is made up of 13 amino acids. V shed 3 bases, J shed 5 bases, and the junction held 0 bases outside the gene matches. In nucleotides, the CDR3 is TGTGCCAGCAGTGAGGGACTAGACAATGAGCAGTTCTTC. Translated: CASSEGLDNEQFF.

This clonotype turned up a few times. This chain joins TRBV5-6 and TRBJ2-1; TRBD2 aligns across 9 bases. The CDR3 has 15 amino acids. CDR1 is SGHDT, CDR2 YYEEEE, per germline. The V gene end was trimmed by 5 bases and the J gene end by 4 bases; junction bases not matched to a gene: 7. CDR3 DNA: TGTGCCAGCAGACCCGGACTAGCGTCTTACAATGAGCAGTTCTTC. Its translation is CASRPGLASYNEQFF.

This clonotype appeared a few times. A junction end diverges from the germline sequence, so it may reflect a read error. In DNA, the CDR3 is TGTGCCAGCAGTGAGGACACCAAGCTGAATTTT. Protein product: CASSEDTKLNF. This chain joins TRBV12-3 or TRBV12-4 and TRBJ1-1; tentatively, D is TRBD1 (5 bases). The CDR3 consists of 11 residues.

This clonotype was observed a handful of times. V gene TRBV6-1 combines with J gene TRBJ2-2; possible D gene TRBD1, 5 bases. V shed 6 bases and J shed 8 bases, with 13 bases lying between them. The CDR3 loop spans 13 amino acids. Per the germline V gene, CDR1 is MNHNS and CDR2 is SASEGT. CDR3 protein: CASSPQAMGELFF. In DNA form, the CDR3 reads TGTGCCAGCAGCCCACAGGCTATGGGGGAGCTGTTTTTT.

The V and J genes are TRBV7-2 and TRBJ2-7, with D possibly being TRBD2 (6 bases). CDR1 is SGHTA, CDR2 FQGNSA, per germline. The CDR3 totals 15 residues. The ends were cut back, 5 bases at V and 3 bases at J, with 17 bases in the middle. The CDR3 protein is CASSRGGRRGYEQYF. For the CDR3, the DNA is TGTGCCAGCAGCCGTGGGGGGAGGAGGGGCTACGAGCAGTACTTC.

This clonotype was counted only a few times. The genes are TRBV7-9 and TRBJ2-3; a weak D match, TRBD2 (5 bases). The V gene's germline CDR1 is SEHNR and CDR2 FQNEAQ (reference sequence). Trimming took off 5 bases at V and 9 bases at J, with 12 bases between the two ends. The CDR3 runs 12 residues. CDR3 protein: CASSPGTGTQYF. The CDR3 DNA sequence: TGTGCCAGCAGCCCCGGAACGGGGACGCAGTATTTT.

The chain joins TRBV4-3 to TRBJ2-3, with 9 bases lining up with TRBD2. CDR1 is LGHNA, CDR2 YSLEER, per germline. Trimming removed 2 bases from V and 4 bases from J; junction bases left unmatched: 10. This CDR3 has 17 residues. For the CDR3, the DNA is TGCGCCAGCAGCCAATCCCATCAGGCGGGAGGGTCAGATACGCAGTATTTT. It translates to CASSQSHQAGGSDTQYF.

V usage is TRBV5-3 and J usage is TRBJ2-3, with 8 bases aligning to TRBD2. TRBV5-3 is identified as an open reading frame with a role that is uncertain. The V and J ends lost 8 bases and 0 bases, in that order; junction bases with no gene match: 14. This CDR3 comprises 17 residues. Written as DNA, the CDR3 is TGTGCCAGCAAACCGGGACTAGAATCCTCTAGCACAGATACGCAGTATTTT. Protein product: CASKPGLESSSTDTQYF.

In its sample, this clonotype was seen a few times. The chain links TRBV10-3 to TRBJ1-5, with D hard to call. Trimming cost V 3 bases and J 1 base, with 7 bases left between them. Germline-derived CDR1 and CDR2 are ENHRY and SYGVKD. This CDR3 has 14 amino acids. The CDR3 DNA reads TGTGCCATCAGTGATCCTGGGAGCAATCAGCCCCAGCATTTT. Amino acid sequence: CAISDPGSNQPQHF.

This clonotype showed up many times. The rearrangement joins TRBV7-2 to TRBJ2-5; D is possibly TRBD1 or TRBD2 (5 bases each). From germline, CDR1 is SGHTA and CDR2 FQGNSA. Deletions cut 5 bases from V and 1 base from J, with 11 bases between. This CDR3 is built from 14 residues. The CDR3 here is CASSPWGSQETQYF. The CDR3 DNA reads as TGTGCCAGCAGCCCGTGGGGGAGCCAAGAGACCCAGTACTTC.

This clonotype was picked up a small number of times. V usage is TRBV6-2 or TRBV6-3 and J usage is TRBJ1-1; D call uncertain. The ends were cut back, 0 bases at V and 8 bases at J, with 10 bases in the middle. Germline V gene data show CDR1 as MNHEY and CDR2 as SVGEGT. The CDR3 has 13 amino acids. The CDR3 DNA is TGTGCCAGCAGTTACTCGTTCAGGATGGAAGCTTTCTTT. Protein product: CASSYSFRMEAFF.

There are a few counts of this clonotype. J is TRBJ2-2 and V is TRBV6-6; maybe TRBD1 (5 bases). V gave up 7 bases and J gave up 4 bases, with 13 bases separating them. This CDR3 is built from 14 residues. The germline gives CDR1 MNHNY, CDR2 SVGAGI (reference sequence). The CDR3 here is CASTKGPSTGELFF. CDR3 DNA: TGTGCCAGCACTAAGGGGCCCTCCACCGGGGAGCTGTTTTTT.

V and J are TRBV29-1 and TRBJ2-1; maybe TRBD1 (8 bases). This CDR3 is 13 amino acids long. Trimming took off 6 bases at V and 1 base at J, with 10 bases between the two ends. Germline lookup yields CDR1 SQVTM and CDR2 ANQGSEA. The CDR3 DNA reads as TGCAGCGTACAGGGGGGGTCCTACAATGAGCAGTTCTTC. It yields the protein CSVQGGSYNEQFF.

V and J are TRBV2 and TRBJ1-6; TRBD1 matches at 8 bases. This CDR3 has 14 amino acids. J was trimmed by 9 bases and V by 1 base; bases with no gene match: 2. The germline gives CDR1 SNHLY, CDR2 FYNNEI. The CDR3 region is CASSEGTGISPLHF. Here the CDR3 DNA reads TGTGCCAGCAGTGAAGGGACAGGGATTTCACCCCTCCACTTT.

This clonotype has just a few counts. The chain links TRBV20-1 to TRBJ2-1; the match to TRBD2 covers 12 bases. With V trimmed by 2 bases and J by 0 bases, 8 bases remained unmatched. The CDR3 runs 18 residues. Germline-derived CDR1 and CDR2 are DFQATT and SNEGSKA (reference sequence). The CDR3 sequence is CSARWASGGVLSYNEQFF. The DNA of the CDR3 is TGCAGTGCTAGATGGGCTAGCGGGGGGGTACTCTCCTACAATGAGCAGTTCTTC.

The J gene is TRBJ1-3, the V gene TRBV6-2 or TRBV6-3, with D unresolved. Trimming cost V 0 bases and J 0 bases, with 3 bases left between them. Germline V gene data show CDR1 as MNHEY and CDR2 as SVGEGT. CDR3 size: 14 residues. The CDR3 sequence is CASSYSGSGNTIYF. CDR3 DNA: TGTGCCAGCAGTTACTCCGGCTCTGGAAACACCATATATTTT.

The table lists this clonotype with many counts. The J gene is TRBJ2-7, the V gene TRBV7-2; either TRBD1 or TRBD2 may fit D (5 bases each). There are 16 residues in the CDR3. V lost 4 bases, J lost 2 bases, and 18 bases lay in between. The germline V gene has CDR1 SGHTA and CDR2 FQGNSA. For the CDR3, the DNA is TGTGCCAGCAGCTCATCCGGGACCCTTTCAGCCTACGAGCAGTACTTC. This codes for CASSSSGTLSAYEQYF.

This clonotype was counted many times. The chain combines TRBV7-2 with TRBJ2-7; TRBD1 might be the D (5 bases). This CDR3 contains 20 residues. With 3 bases removed from V and 0 bases from J, the gap between germline ends came to 27 bases. The V gene's germline CDR1 is SGHTA and CDR2 FQGNSA. The CDR3 region has the DNA TGTGCCAGCAGCTTGACAAGGGGCCCTTATACCTTCAAATACTCCTACGAGCAGTACTTC. Amino acids: CASSLTRGPYTFKYSYEQYF.

The sample holds a few counts of this clonotype. This sequence joins TRBV28 and TRBJ1-2; D call uncertain. CDR1 is MDHEN, CDR2 SYDVKM, per germline. CDR3 length equals 13 residues. The V gene lost 4 bases and the J gene lost 4 bases, with 10 bases spanning the gap. In DNA, the CDR3 is TGTGCCAGCAGTTCCCCAATTGCCTATGGCTACACCTTC. Translating gives CASSSPIAYGYTF.

The J gene is TRBJ1-1, the V gene TRBV12-3 or TRBV12-4, with D tentatively TRBD1 (5 bases). The CDR3 spans 13 residues. The germline V and J ends were trimmed by 6 bases and 4 bases, with 12 bases remaining between them. Written as DNA, the CDR3 is TGTGCCAGCAGGACGACGAGGGGCACTGAAGCTTTCTTT. It translates to CASRTTRGTEAFF.

The rearrangement joins TRBV9 to TRBJ2-1; the D call may be TRBD1 or TRBD2 (6 bases each). From germline, CDR1 is SGDLS and CDR2 YYNGEE. The CDR3 is 19 amino acids. Trimming cost V 0 bases and J 5 bases, with 24 bases left between them. In DNA, the CDR3 is TGTGCCAGCAGCGTAGAGGGGGGAGATCGGAGACGGACTAACAATGAGCAGTTCTTC. Translated: CASSVEGGDRRRTNNEQFF.

The rearrangement links TRBV3-1 to TRBJ1-6; 8 positions agree with TRBD1. Germline CDR1 LGHDT, CDR2 YNNKEL (reference sequence). CDR3 length equals 15 residues. The V gene end was trimmed by 2 bases and the J gene end by 5 bases; junction bases not matched to a gene: 2. The DNA for the CDR3 is TGTGCCAGCAGCCAATGGGGACAGGATAATTCACCCCTCCACTTT. It encodes CASSQWGQDNSPLHF.

The J gene is TRBJ2-1, the V gene TRBV6-7; 8 bases line up with TRBD2. TRBV6-7 is an ORF, and what it does is uncertain. V gave up 6 bases and J gave up 6 bases; unmatched junction bases: 13. CDR3 length equals 16 residues. The CDR3 coding sequence is TGTGCCAGCAGACCTTCCGGGACTAGGAAGATCAATGAGCAGTTCTTC. Protein sequence: CASRPSGTRKINEQFF.

In its sample, this clonotype was seen a few times. The chain couples TRBV30 to TRBJ2-3, with 8 bases that match TRBD2. The germline CDR1 and CDR2 sequences are GTSNPN and SVGIG (reference sequence). V shed 2 bases, J shed 4 bases, and the junction held 17 bases outside the gene matches. There are 18 residues in the CDR3. CDR3 protein: CAWSTYNSGEFYSDTQYF. The DNA for the CDR3 is TGTGCCTGGAGTACCTACAATAGCGGGGAATTTTACTCAGATACGCAGTATTTT.

This clonotype was counted ten times or more. This sequence joins TRBV11-2 and TRBJ2-7, with D unclear. Trimming stripped 5 bases from V and 5 bases from J, with 19 bases between. Germline CDR1 SGHAT, CDR2 FQNNGV. The CDR3 loop spans 15 amino acids. CDR3: CASSLNRYGVHEQYF. CDR3 bases: TGTGCCAGCAGCCTAAATAGATACGGTGTTCACGAGCAGTACTTC.

The chain carries TRBV12-3 or TRBV12-4 and TRBJ2-1; 9 bases line up with TRBD2. Germline trimming cut 3 bases from V and 10 bases from J; bases unmatched to any gene: 4. The CDR3 totals 13 residues. The CDR3 is CASSLGSGREQFF. The CDR3 DNA reads as TGTGCCAGCAGTTTGGGTAGCGGGAGAGAGCAGTTCTTC.